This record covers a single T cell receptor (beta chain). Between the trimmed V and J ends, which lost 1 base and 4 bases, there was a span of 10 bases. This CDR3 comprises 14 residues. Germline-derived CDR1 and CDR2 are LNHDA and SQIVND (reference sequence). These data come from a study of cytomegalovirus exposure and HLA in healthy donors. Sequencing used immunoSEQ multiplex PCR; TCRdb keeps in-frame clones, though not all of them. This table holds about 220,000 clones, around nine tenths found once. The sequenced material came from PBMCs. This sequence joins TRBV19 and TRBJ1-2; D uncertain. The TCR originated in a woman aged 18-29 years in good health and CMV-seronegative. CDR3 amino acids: CASSIGRQIYGYTF. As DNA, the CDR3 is TGTGCCAGTAGTATAGGGCGGCAGATCTATGGCTACACCTTC.